The 9 T cell receptor beta chains given below trace back to one sample, sequenced in a study of naive and memory T cell subsets. An equimolar mix of two oligonucleotides served as the beta constant-region primer for TRBC1 and TRBC2. TCRdb analysed the UMI-ligation and nested PCR reads with MiXCR anew, one entry per CDR3 protein. The data show around 31,000 distinct CDR3 sequences, about 10% seen once. The sequencing sample was made of effector memory CD4+ T cells from blood. Regarding subset: effector memory, CD45RA- CD27-. Source of these receptors: a human donor in good health.

The gene calls are TRBV28 and TRBJ1-4; no clear D gene. Trimming took off 2 bases at V and 4 bases at J, with 8 bases between the two ends. Germline-derived CDR1 and CDR2 are MDHEN and SYDVKM. The CDR3 has 14 residues. The DNA for the CDR3 is TGTGCCAGCAGTTTACGGCTCCTTAATGAAAAACTGTTTTTT. Protein: CASSLRLLNEKLFF.

The chain joins TRBV5-6 to TRBJ2-1; D is unresolved. The germline V gene has CDR1 SGHDT and CDR2 YYEEEE. CDR3 size: 12 residues. V shed 4 bases and J shed 9 bases, with 11 bases lying between them. The CDR3 nucleotides read TGTGCCAGCAGCCCCCTTTTGAGTGAGCAGTTCTTC. Its protein product is CASSPLLSEQFF.

Many counts were recorded for this clonotype. This chain uses TRBV20-1 with TRBJ1-1, with TRBD1 as a possible D gene (6 bases). V shed 5 bases and J shed 0 bases, with 19 bases lying between them. The CDR3 extends over 16 amino acids. Germline-derived CDR1 and CDR2 are DFQATT and SNEGSKA (reference sequence). The CDR3 reads CSALGQSLSLNTEAFF. In DNA, the CDR3 is TGCAGTGCTCTTGGACAGAGCCTGTCCTTGAACACTGAAGCTTTCTTT.

This clonotype was counted a few times. The CDR3 DNA is TGTGCCAGCAGCGCGGGAGAAGCTACAGATACGCAGTATTTT. This sequence encodes CASSAGEATDTQYF. J is TRBJ2-3 and V is TRBV9; possible D gene TRBD2, 6 bases. The CDR3 covers 14 residues. The V and J ends lost 3 bases and 3 bases respectively, with 11 bases between them. Germline lookup yields CDR1 SGDLS and CDR2 YYNGEE.

V usage is TRBV4-1 and J usage is TRBJ2-7, with D perhaps matching TRBD1 (6 bases). CDR1 and CDR2 from the germline V gene are MGHRA and YSYEKL. V dropped 4 bases and J dropped 3 bases, with 16 bases sitting between them. The CDR3 totals 15 residues. CDR3 protein: CASSRLDSPDYEQYF. The CDR3 nucleotides read TGCGCCAGCAGCCGCCTGGACAGCCCCGACTACGAGCAGTACTTC.

As concerns this clonotype: The junction departs from germline at one end; a sequencing error may be responsible. The CDR3, as DNA: TGTGCTAGCAGTCTCAGACAGGGTGGGGACACCGGGGAGCTGTTTTTT. This gives the protein CASSLRQGGDTGELFF. The V and J genes are TRBV6-2 or TRBV6-3 and TRBJ2-2; 7 nucleotides align to TRBD1. Germline lookup yields CDR1 MNHEY and CDR2 SVGEGT. This CDR3 spans 16 amino acids.

This chain uses TRBV28 with TRBJ1-1, with 10 positions matching TRBD1. Unmatched junction bases numbered 5, after V lost 6 bases and J lost 1 base. Germline lookup yields CDR1 MDHEN and CDR2 SYDVKM. The CDR3 has 15 residues. CDR3: CASRTGGSENTEAFF. CDR3 bases: TGTGCCAGCAGGACAGGGGGCTCCGAGAACACTGAAGCTTTCTTT.

This clonotype counts as medium-sized. The chain uses TRBV6-1 and TRBJ1-1; D might be TRBD1 (5 bases). V was clipped by 10 bases and J by 4 bases, with 16 bases between them. The V gene's germline CDR1 is MNHNS and CDR2 SASEGT. This CDR3 has 13 amino acids. The CDR3 loop reads CATQGRSFTEAFF. CDR3 nucleotides: TGTGCCACCCAGGGTAGATCCTTCACTGAAGCTTTCTTT.

Ten or more counts support this clonotype. One junction end disagrees with the germline gene, perhaps due to a read error. The rearrangement uses TRBV29-1 and TRBJ2-5; TRBD2 agrees at 13 bases. Germline V gene sequence: CDR1 SQVTM, CDR2 ANQGSEA. CDR3 length: 14 residues. The CDR3 reads CSVESPGLAGPRDF. CDR3 sequence (DNA): TGCAGCGTTGAGTCTCCGGGACTAGCGGGGCCGAGGGACTTC.